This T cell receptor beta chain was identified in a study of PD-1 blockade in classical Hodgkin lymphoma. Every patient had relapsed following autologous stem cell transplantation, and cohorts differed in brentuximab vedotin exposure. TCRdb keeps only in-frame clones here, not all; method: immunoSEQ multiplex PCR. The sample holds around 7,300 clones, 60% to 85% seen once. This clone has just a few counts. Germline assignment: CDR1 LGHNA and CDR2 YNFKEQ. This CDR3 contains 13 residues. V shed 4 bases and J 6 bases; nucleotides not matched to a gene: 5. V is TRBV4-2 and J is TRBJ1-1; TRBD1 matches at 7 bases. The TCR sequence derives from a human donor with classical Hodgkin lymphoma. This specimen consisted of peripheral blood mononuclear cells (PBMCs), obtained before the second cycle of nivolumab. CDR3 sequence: CASSPQGWSEAFF. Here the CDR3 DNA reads TGTGCCAGCAGCCCACAGGGGTGGTCTGAAGCTTTCTTT.